Shown below are 10 T cell receptor beta chains from a single sample sequenced in a study of T-cell reconstitution after alpha-beta-depleted transplantation in children. The library targeted TCRbeta and was prepared with unique molecular identifiers. From the PCR reads, TCRdb called clonotypes with MiXCR, one entry per CDR3 protein. This table has fewer than 1 million distinct CDR3 sequences, 15% to 20% appearing once. This specimen consisted of PBMCs, mostly from graft donor cells, obtained 360 days after TCRalphabeta/CD19-depleted stem cell transplant. Every receptor here comes from a male patient between 10 and 17 years old who had a stem cell transplant for acute lymphoblastic leukemia, so the T cells may come from the graft donor.

The V gene is TRBV5-1, the J gene TRBJ2-3; D is tentatively TRBD1 or TRBD2 (5 bases each). Trimming removed 1 base at V and 2 bases at J, with 17 bases between. The CDR3 runs 17 residues. CDR1 is SGHRS, CDR2 YFSETQ, per germline. The CDR3: CASSLRMGDLLTDTQYF. For the CDR3, the DNA is TGCGCCAGCAGCTTGCGCATGGGGGACCTACTCACAGATACGCAGTATTTT.

V gene TRBV29-1 combines with J gene TRBJ2-7, with 10 bases identical to TRBD2. Trimming at V came to 2 bases and at J to 4 bases, leaving 5 bases not matched to a gene. In germline, CDR1 is SQVTM, CDR2 ANQGSEA. This CDR3 comprises 14 residues. The CDR3 sequence is CSVEQGTSAYEQYF. The CDR3 nucleotides are TGCAGCGTTGAACAGGGGACTAGCGCATACGAGCAGTACTTC.

This clonotype was recorded a few times. CDR3 sequence (DNA): TGCGCCAGCAGCTTGGTGAGCGGGAGCGTCTACGAGCAGTACTTC. This translates into CASSLVSGSVYEQYF. The rearrangement joins TRBV5-1 to TRBJ2-7; 8 positions agree with TRBD2. J gave up 3 bases and V 0 bases, and 5 bases lay outside the gene matches. The CDR3 runs to 15 residues. Per germline, CDR1 SGHRS and CDR2 YFSETQ.

The CDR3 DNA follows: TGTGCCAGCAGCCCCCGCTCGGCAGGAATCTACGAGCAGTACTTC. Its protein is CASSPRSAGIYEQYF. This chain links TRBV7-3 with TRBJ2-7; D remains ambiguous. V was clipped by 5 bases and J by 3 bases, with 17 bases between them. The CDR3 totals 15 residues. Germline V gene data show CDR1 as SGHTA and CDR2 as FQGTGA.

This clonotype showed up just a few times. V usage is TRBV4-1 and J usage is TRBJ2-3, with D tentatively TRBD2 (6 bases). Trimming removed 0 bases at V and 2 bases at J, with 12 bases between. Germline V lookup: CDR1 MGHRA, CDR2 YSYEKL. The CDR3 loop spans 16 amino acids. DNA of the CDR3: TGCGCCAGCAGCCAAGATTTGGGACTCGACACAGATACGCAGTATTTT. It specifies CASSQDLGLDTDTQYF.

About this clonotype itself: This clone may be a read error of a much larger clone one base away. The chain employs TRBV12-5 and TRBJ1-1; D is ambiguous. This CDR3 is built from 13 residues. Per germline, CDR1 LGHNT and CDR2 FRNRAP. In nucleotides, the CDR3 is TGTGCTAGTGGTCCCGGACTTGGCACTGGAGCTTTCTTT. This codes for CASGPGLGTGAFF. The complete variable domain, with remaining parts taken from reference TRBV12-5 and TRBJ1-1, reads DARVTQTPRHKVTEMGQEVTMRCQPILGHNTVFWYRQTMMQGLELLAYFRNRAPLDDSGMPKDRFSAEMPDATLATLKIQPSEPRDSAVYFCASGPGLGTGAFFGQGTRLTVV.

The chain recombines TRBV5-1 with TRBJ2-5; tentatively, D is TRBD2 (10 bases). Germline values: CDR1 SGHRS, CDR2 YFSETQ. The CDR3 is 21 residues long. The V end lost 2 bases, the J end lost 3 bases, and 32 bases lay between the germline ends. The DNA of the CDR3 is TGCGCCAGCAGCTTCGGGACAGGGAGTTCTAGCGGGAGCCCCATGAAAGAGACCCAGTACTTC. Translated: CASSFGTGSSSGSPMKETQYF.

This chain connects TRBV4-2 to TRBJ2-2; TRBD2 aligns across 10 bases. CDR3 length: 17 amino acids. The germline V gene has CDR1 LGHNA and CDR2 YNFKEQ. The V segment lost 8 bases and the J segment 4 bases; nucleotides outside the gene matches: 13. This CDR3 is CASSTSGRVFGTGELFF. The DNA of the CDR3 is TGTGCCAGCTCGACCAGCGGGAGGGTTTTCGGCACCGGGGAGCTGTTTTTT.

CDR3 DNA: TGTGCCAGTACGGACAGTTACAATGAGCAGTTCTTC. Protein sequence: CASTDSYNEQFF. The chain is built from TRBV19 and TRBJ2-1, with D maybe TRBD1 (6 bases). Trimming pared 7 bases from V and 4 bases from J, leaving 8 bases between. Looked up from germline, CDR1 is LNHDA and CDR2 is SQIVND (reference sequence). The CDR3 totals 12 residues.

The chain couples TRBV9 to TRBJ2-7; 9 bases are a match to TRBD1. V was pared by 3 bases and J by 0 bases, with 4 bases of the junction left unmatched. This CDR3 is built from 15 residues. From germline, CDR1 is SGDLS and CDR2 YYNGEE. The DNA for the CDR3 is TGTGCCAGCAGCGGGGGACAGGGTATCTCCTACGAGCAGTACTTC. This encodes CASSGGQGISYEQYF.